A selection of T cell receptor beta chains follows, all from one sample in a study of PD-L1 blockade in urothelial cancer. Libraries were prepared by immunoSEQ multiplex PCR; TCRdb keeps only in-frame clonotypes and omits some of them. In the table there are 43,000 or so clones, 80% of which are singletons. The material was PBMCs, obtained around atezolizumab (anti-PD-L1) treatment. The receptors come from a man in his 60s with urothelial cancer. Each CDR3 is given with its conserved first and last residue. Fields, in order: V gene, J gene, clone size, D gene, CDR3 DNA, CDR3 protein. The D gene is left open where the match is weak. The size of a clone is reported for some rows only, either as once, few or many, or as a class for expanded clones.

v_call: TRBV11-2; j_call: TRBJ2-2; clone_size: .; d_call: TRBD2; cdr3_nt: TGTGCCAGCAGCCCCACGAGCGGGGGGAACACCGGGGAGCTGTTTTTT; cdr3_aa: CASSPTSGGNTGELFF
v_call: TRBV9; j_call: TRBJ2-7; clone_size: .; d_call: TRBD1; cdr3_nt: TGTGCCAGCAGCCCCATGGACAGGGCAGAGCAGTACTTC; cdr3_aa: CASSPMDRAEQYF
v_call: TRBV7-7; j_call: TRBJ2-5; clone_size: .; d_call: .; cdr3_nt: TGTGCTAGCAGCCGACTTGGGCAAGAGACCCAGTACTTC; cdr3_aa: CASSRLGQETQYF
v_call: TRBV2; j_call: TRBJ2-1; clone_size: .; d_call: TRBD1; cdr3_nt: TGTGCCAGCAGACGACAGGGGGCATACAATGAGCAGTTCTTC; cdr3_aa: CASRRQGAYNEQFF
v_call: TRBV7-9; j_call: TRBJ2-5; clone_size: .; d_call: TRBD2; cdr3_nt: TGTGCCAGCAGCTTGACTAGCGGGGGCCAGACCCAGTACTTC; cdr3_aa: CASSLTSGGQTQYF
v_call: TRBV19; j_call: TRBJ1-1; clone_size: .; d_call: .; cdr3_nt: TGTGCCAGTAGTACAAACAGGTTCAAGGATGAAGCTTTCTTT; cdr3_aa: CASSTNRFKDEAFF
v_call: TRBV5-5; j_call: TRBJ2-1; clone_size: .; d_call: TRBD2; cdr3_nt: TGTGCCAGCAGCTTGAGGACTAGCTACAATGAGCAGTTCTTC; cdr3_aa: CASSLRTSYNEQFF
v_call: TRBV5-1; j_call: TRBJ2-1; clone_size: .; d_call: TRBD1; cdr3_nt: TGCGCCAGCAGCTTGGGGGGACAGGAGAACAATGAGCAGTTCTTC; cdr3_aa: CASSLGGQENNEQFF
v_call: TRBV6-1; j_call: TRBJ1-1; clone_size: few; d_call: .; cdr3_nt: TGTGCCAGCAGTGGTTTTGGCGGTAGCACTGAAGCTTTCTTT; cdr3_aa: CASSGFGGSTEAFF
v_call: TRBV18; j_call: TRBJ1-1; clone_size: .; d_call: TRBD1; cdr3_nt: TGTGCCAGCTCATCCCCCGGGACAGCGAACACTGAAGCTTTCTTT; cdr3_aa: CASSSPGTANTEAFF
v_call: TRBV28; j_call: TRBJ2-5; clone_size: .; d_call: .; cdr3_nt: TGTGCCAGCAGTTGGACAGCCTTACAAGAGACCCAGTACTTC; cdr3_aa: CASSWTALQETQYF
v_call: TRBV6-5; j_call: TRBJ2-7; clone_size: .; d_call: .; cdr3_nt: TGTGCCAGCAGTTACGATGCAAGAGAGTACGAGCAGTACTTC; cdr3_aa: CASSYDAREYEQYF
v_call: TRBV6-6; j_call: TRBJ2-2; clone_size: once; d_call: .; cdr3_nt: TGTGCCAGCATTAGTCCCCACGGGGAGCTGTTTTTT; cdr3_aa: CASISPHGELFF
v_call: TRBV27; j_call: TRBJ2-7; clone_size: .; d_call: .; cdr3_nt: TGTGCCAGCAGTTTATCCCCAGGGTCGTACGAGCAGTACTTC; cdr3_aa: CASSLSPGSYEQYF
v_call: TRBV28; j_call: TRBJ1-1; clone_size: .; d_call: .; cdr3_nt: TGTGCCAGCAGTCCCACAGTGAACACTGAAGCTTTCTTT; cdr3_aa: CASSPTVNTEAFF
v_call: TRBV4-1; j_call: TRBJ2-2; clone_size: .; d_call: .; cdr3_nt: TGCGCCAGCAGCCAAGCGGGGGGCCACGGCGGGGAGCTGTTTTTT; cdr3_aa: CASSQAGGHGGELFF
v_call: TRBV7-2; j_call: TRBJ2-2; clone_size: .; d_call: TRBD2; cdr3_nt: TGTGCCAGCAGCTTATGGGCTAGCGGGAGTTTTATGGACACCGGGGAGCTGTTTTTT; cdr3_aa: CASSLWASGSFMDTGELFF
v_call: TRBV2; j_call: TRBJ1-2; clone_size: .; d_call: .; cdr3_nt: TGTGCCAGCAGTCCTCTCACAGTCCTGGATGGCTACACCTTC; cdr3_aa: CASSPLTVLDGYTF
v_call: TRBV5-1; j_call: TRBJ2-1; clone_size: few; d_call: .; cdr3_nt: TGCGCCAGCGGACTCACCTACAATGAGCAGTTCTTC; cdr3_aa: CASGLTYNEQFF
v_call: TRBV4-1; j_call: TRBJ1-2; clone_size: .; d_call: .; cdr3_nt: TGCGCCAGCAGCCAGACGTTCGGGACTATCGGCTACACCTTC; cdr3_aa: CASSQTFGTIGYTF
v_call: TRBV6-1; j_call: TRBJ1-1; clone_size: .; d_call: TRBD1; cdr3_nt: TGTGCCAGCAGTTTATCTGTACAGGGGTCTGAAGCTTTCTTT; cdr3_aa: CASSLSVQGSEAFF
v_call: TRBV7-2; j_call: TRBJ1-1; clone_size: .; d_call: .; cdr3_nt: TGTGCCAGCAGCACCCGCAGGGGAATGAACACTGAAGCTTTCTTT; cdr3_aa: CASSTRRGMNTEAFF
v_call: TRBV9; j_call: TRBJ1-4; clone_size: once; d_call: .; cdr3_nt: TGTGCCAGCAGCGCCGGGAGGGACAACTCTCAAAAACTGTTTTTT; cdr3_aa: CASSAGRDNSQKLFF
v_call: TRBV5-1; j_call: TRBJ2-5; clone_size: .; d_call: TRBD2; cdr3_nt: TGCGCCAGCAGCTTGAGCGGGATTCAAGAGACCCAGTACTTC; cdr3_aa: CASSLSGIQETQYF
v_call: TRBV5-4; j_call: TRBJ1-1; clone_size: .; d_call: TRBD1; cdr3_nt: TGTGCCAGCAGCTACAAAACAGGGGGCTCCTCTGAAGCTTTCTTT; cdr3_aa: CASSYKTGGSSEAFF
v_call: TRBV4-1; j_call: TRBJ2-3; clone_size: .; d_call: TRBD2; cdr3_nt: TGCGCCAGCAGCCAAGTCTTAAGGCTAGCGGGGAACACAGATACGCAGTATTTT; cdr3_aa: CASSQVLRLAGNTDTQYF
v_call: TRBV7-7; j_call: TRBJ2-3; clone_size: .; d_call: TRBD2; cdr3_nt: TGTGCTAGCAGCCGGGGGGGGGCTAGCACAGATACGCAGTATTTT; cdr3_aa: CASSRGGASTDTQYF
v_call: TRBV5-1; j_call: TRBJ2-7; clone_size: .; d_call: TRBD2; cdr3_nt: TGCGCCAGCAGCCCGGGACTAGCGGGAGGGCAGGACGAGCAGTACTTC; cdr3_aa: CASSPGLAGGQDEQYF
v_call: TRBV27; j_call: TRBJ1-5; clone_size: few; d_call: .; cdr3_nt: TGTGCCAGCAGTTTCAGGGTAGGTCAGCCCCAGCATTTT; cdr3_aa: CASSFRVGQPQHF
v_call: TRBV18; j_call: TRBJ1-1; clone_size: .; d_call: .; cdr3_nt: TGTGCCAGCTCACAGGATGGCGGCACTGAAGCTTTCTTT; cdr3_aa: CASSQDGGTEAFF
v_call: TRBV2; j_call: TRBJ1-2; clone_size: .; d_call: TRBD1; cdr3_nt: TGTGCCAGCCTCGGACAGGCGGGCTATGGCTACACCTTC; cdr3_aa: CASLGQAGYGYTF
v_call: TRBV2; j_call: TRBJ2-5; clone_size: .; d_call: TRBD2; cdr3_nt: TGTGCCAGCAGTGAACGGGGAGGGGAGACCCAGTACTTC; cdr3_aa: CASSERGGETQYF
v_call: TRBV5-1; j_call: TRBJ2-3; clone_size: .; d_call: .; cdr3_nt: TGCGCCAGCACGGAGTACTACACAGATACGCAGTATTTT; cdr3_aa: CASTEYYTDTQYF
v_call: TRBV7-8; j_call: TRBJ2-7; clone_size: .; d_call: TRBD1; cdr3_nt: TGTGCCAGCAGCTTACACAGGGGTCCCTCCTACGAGCAGTACTTC; cdr3_aa: CASSLHRGPSYEQYF
v_call: TRBV2; j_call: TRBJ2-7; clone_size: .; d_call: TRBD2; cdr3_nt: TGTGCCAGCAGCCGGGGGGTGACAGCCTACGAGCAGTACTTC; cdr3_aa: CASSRGVTAYEQYF